These 25 T cell receptor beta chains came from one sample sequenced in a study of CD8 T cells in Susac syndrome. Random hexamers were used to reverse transcribe roughly 0.5 to 1 ug of RNA. TCRdb re-called the immunoSEQ multiplex PCR reads through MiXCR, storing one row per CDR3 protein. The sample lists about 300,000 distinct CDR3 sequences; roughly 85% were seen once. The material sequenced was CD8+ T cells from PBMCs. These receptors came from a human donor with multiple sclerosis.

CDR3 amino acids: CASSSGGDNYGYTF. CDR3 sequence (DNA): TGTGCCAGCAGCTCCGGGGGGGACAACTATGGCTACACCTTC. This sequence joins TRBV11-2 and TRBJ1-2; possible D gene TRBD1, 5 bases. Trimming took 4 bases from V and 2 from J, leaving 11 bases between them. Germline CDR1 and CDR2: SGHAT and FQNNGV. This CDR3 has 14 residues.

V and J are TRBV24-1 and TRBJ2-3; 7 positions agree with TRBD1. Germline values: CDR1 KGHDR, CDR2 SFDVKD. Germline trimming cut 5 bases from V and 2 bases from J; bases unmatched to any gene: 3. The CDR3 sequence is 14 residues long. The CDR3 reads CATSAQGDTDTQYF. The DNA of the CDR3 is TGTGCCACCAGTGCCCAGGGGGACACAGATACGCAGTATTTT.

This clonotype was observed a single time. The chain carries TRBV4-2 and TRBJ2-3; D call uncertain. V lost 0 bases, J lost 7 bases, and 11 bases lay in between. The CDR3 sequence is 14 residues long. CDR1 and CDR2 (germline): LGHNA, YNFKEQ. The CDR3 DNA reads as TGTGCCAGCAGCCAAGATTTCCGCGGAAATACGCAGTATTTT. It translates to CASSQDFRGNTQYF.

This clonotype was counted once. The rearrangement joins TRBV19 to TRBJ2-7; TRBD2 might be the D (6 bases). Trimming took off 7 bases at V and 3 bases at J, with 19 bases between the two ends. The length of the CDR3 is 15 residues. Germline V lookup: CDR1 LNHDA, CDR2 SQIVND (reference sequence). The CDR3 coding sequence is TGTGCCAGTACTCCCGGGATGGGGGGATACTACGAGCAGTACTTC. Protein sequence: CASTPGMGGYYEQYF.

This clonotype was picked up a small number of times. This chain links TRBV6-1 with TRBJ2-7; the D gene could be TRBD1 or TRBD2 (5 bases each). CDR1 is MNHNS, CDR2 SASEGT, per germline. CDR3 length: 15 amino acids. Trimming pared 6 bases from V and 1 base from J, leaving 16 bases between. The CDR3: CASRNVRDDSYEQYF. For the CDR3, the DNA is TGTGCCAGCAGAAACGTACGGGACGATTCCTACGAGCAGTACTTC.

This clonotype was observed once. The chain joins TRBV7-2 to TRBJ2-1; weak D call: TRBD2 (5 bases). Trimming stripped 5 bases from V and 14 bases from J, with 16 bases between. Germline CDR1 and CDR2: SGHTA and FQGNSA. The length of the CDR3 is 12 residues. As DNA, the CDR3 is TGTGCCAGCAGCCTCTCGACCGTTAGCGAGTTCTTC. Translated, it gives CASSLSTVSEFF. Full variable domain (remainder filled in from reference TRBV7-2 and TRBJ2-1): GAGVSQSPSNKVTEKGKDVELRCDPISGHTALYWYRQSLGQGLEFLIYFQGNSAPDKSGLPSDRFSAERTGGSVSTLTIQRTQQEDSAVYLCASSLSTVSEFFGPGTRLTVL.

This clonotype was seen just once. This chain links TRBV5-6 with TRBJ2-1; D tentatively reads TRBD1 or TRBD2 (5 bases each). Germline CDR1 and CDR2: SGHDT and YYEEEE. The CDR3 runs to 15 residues. V was trimmed by 2 bases and J by 4 bases, leaving 13 bases between them. CDR3 DNA sequence: TGTGCCAGCAGCTTCTTCGGGGCCCCATACAATGAGCAGTTCTTC. It specifies CASSFFGAPYNEQFF.

CDR3 amino acids: CASSQPLGRYGTYEQYF. CDR3 bases: TGTGCCAGCAGCCAACCCCTAGGTCGGTACGGGACCTACGAGCAGTACTTC. The chain is built from TRBV3-1 and TRBJ2-7; weak D call: TRBD2 (5 bases). The CDR3 spans 17 residues. Trimming took 2 bases from V and 2 from J, leaving 19 bases between them. Germline lookup yields CDR1 LGHDT and CDR2 YNNKEL (reference sequence).

In its sample, this clonotype was seen a few times. This sequence joins TRBV10-3 and TRBJ1-2, with 9 bases lining up with TRBD1. Germline loops: CDR1 ENHRY, CDR2 SYGVKD. V trimming: 5 bases; J trimming: 4 bases; junction bases outside the gene matches: 5. CDR3 length: 14 residues. CDR3 DNA: TGTGCCATCAGTCCCGGGACAGGGACCTATGGCTACACCTTC. The encoded protein is CAISPGTGTYGYTF.

J is TRBJ1-1 and V is TRBV6-2 or TRBV6-3; 9 bases are a match to TRBD1. The CDR3 extends over 16 amino acids. The ends lost 5 bases at V and 7 bases at J; junction bases unmatched: 14. CDR1 and CDR2 (germline): MNHEY, SVGEGT. The chain's CDR3 is CASSTIGTGRLFEAFF. In DNA, the CDR3 is TGTGCCAGCAGTACAATAGGGACAGGGCGTCTTTTTGAAGCTTTCTTT.

The J gene is TRBJ2-1, the V gene TRBV4-3; maybe TRBD2 (5 bases). The CDR3 sequence is 16 residues long. V was shortened by 0 bases and J by 0 bases, with 9 bases between the two germline ends. Germline V gene data show CDR1 as LGHNA and CDR2 as YSLEER. The chain's CDR3 is CASSQDPRDSYNEQFF. The CDR3 bases are TGCGCCAGCAGCCAAGATCCACGGGACTCCTACAATGAGCAGTTCTTC.

This sequence joins TRBV28 and TRBJ2-1, with 7 bases aligning to TRBD2. This CDR3 is built from 17 residues. Trimming removed 5 bases from V and 0 bases from J; junction bases left unmatched: 10. Germline loops: CDR1 MDHEN, CDR2 SYDVKM. The CDR3 protein is CASSHKRAGSSYNEQFF. The CDR3 nucleotides read TGTGCCAGCAGTCATAAGAGAGCGGGGAGCTCCTACAATGAGCAGTTCTTC.

In DNA form, the CDR3 reads TGTGCCAGCAGCCCGACAGGGGGCGCGGAGACCCAGTACTTC. This codes for CASSPTGGAETQYF. The chain recombines TRBV7-9 with TRBJ2-5, with 10 positions matching TRBD1. This CDR3 spans 14 amino acids. CDR1 and CDR2 (germline): SEHNR, FQNEAQ (reference sequence). Germline trimming cut 5 bases from V and 5 bases from J; bases unmatched to any gene: 5.

This clonotype was seen a single time. The V gene is TRBV12-3 or TRBV12-4, the J gene TRBJ2-1; D remains ambiguous. Trimming pared 1 base from V and 1 base from J, leaving 5 bases between. The CDR3 extends over 14 amino acids. CDR3 coding DNA: TGTGCCAGCAGTTTAGGCCAGTCCTACAATGAGCAGTTCTTC. Translating gives CASSLGQSYNEQFF.

This chain connects TRBV24-1 to TRBJ2-1, with D possibly being TRBD2 (6 bases). This CDR3 contains 12 residues. V was trimmed by 5 bases and J by 7 bases, leaving 8 bases between them. CDR1 and CDR2 (germline): KGHDR, SFDVKD. CDR3 DNA sequence: TGTGCCACCAGTGCGACTAGGAATGAGCAGTTCTTC. As protein: CATSATRNEQFF.

The count of this clonotype is one. In DNA, the CDR3 is TGTGCCTGGACTCATGGGGGCCCACGAGGGGATGGCTACACCTTC. This gives the protein CAWTHGGPRGDGYTF. The chain combines TRBV30 with TRBJ1-2, with TRBD1 as a possible D gene (6 bases). V was shortened by 4 bases and J by 6 bases, with 21 bases between the two germline ends. The germline V gene encodes CDR1 GTSNPN and CDR2 SVGIG (reference sequence). The CDR3 covers 15 residues.

The chain is built from TRBV4-1 and TRBJ1-5; D is unresolved. The CDR3 loop spans 20 amino acids. V lost 0 bases and J 0 bases, leaving 21 bases between the germline ends. CDR1 and CDR2 from the germline V gene are MGHRA and YSYEKL. The CDR3 sequence: CASSQDMFTPEFYSNQPQHF. CDR3 DNA: TGCGCCAGCAGCCAAGATATGTTTACACCGGAATTTTATAGCAATCAGCCCCAGCATTTT.

The CDR3 spells CASSPPRAPKDTGELFF. CDR3 DNA sequence: TGTGCCAGCTCACCACCTAGGGCGCCAAAGGACACCGGGGAGCTGTTTTTT. The chain joins TRBV18 to TRBJ2-2; D ambiguous. Germline CDR1 is KGHSH and CDR2 is LQKENI. The ends were cut back, 0 bases at V and 3 bases at J, with 14 bases in the middle. The CDR3 runs to 17 residues.

The rearrangement links TRBV5-5 to TRBJ2-5, with unresolved D. The V gene lost 1 base and the J gene lost 4 bases, with 8 bases spanning the gap. CDR3 length: 13 amino acids. Germline loops: CDR1 SGHKS, CDR2 YYEKEE (reference sequence). The CDR3 DNA is TGTGCCAGCAGCTTGTGGGCCGGAGAGACCCAGTACTTC. Translating it yields CASSLWAGETQYF.

The CDR3 nucleotides read TGTGCCAGCAGCTCCACGGATAACACTGAAGCTTTCTTT. Its translation is CASSSTDNTEAFF. This sequence joins TRBV7-2 and TRBJ1-1; unclear D gene. CDR1 and CDR2 from the germline V gene are SGHTA and FQGNSA. V lost 4 bases, J lost 2 bases, and 8 bases lay in between. This CDR3 region has 13 residues. Combining the CDR3 with reference TRBV7-2 and TRBJ1-1 gives the whole variable domain GAGVSQSPSNKVTEKGKDVELRCDPISGHTALYWYRQSLGQGLEFLIYFQGNSAPDKSGLPSDRFSAERTGGSVSTLTIQRTQQEDSAVYLCASSSTDNTEAFFGQGTRLTVV.

This chain links TRBV20-1 with TRBJ2-7; 12 positions agree with TRBD2. CDR1 and CDR2 from the germline V gene are DFQATT and SNEGSKA (reference sequence). The CDR3 has 16 residues. J was trimmed by 2 bases and V by 0 bases; bases with no gene match: 5. For the CDR3, the DNA is TGCAGTGCTAGAGATCGACGGACTAGCGGGACCTACGAGCAGTACTTC. As protein: CSARDRRTSGTYEQYF.

This rearrangement joins TRBV24-1 to TRBJ2-5; possibly TRBD2 for D (6 bases). The CDR3 contains 15 residues. Trimming pared 1 base from V and 4 bases from J, leaving 12 bases between. Germline V lookup: CDR1 KGHDR, CDR2 SFDVKD. This CDR3 is CATSDFGGMVETQYF. In nucleotides, the CDR3 is TGTGCCACCAGTGATTTCGGCGGGATGGTAGAGACCCAGTACTTC.

The rearrangement uses TRBV21-1 and TRBJ2-1; the table's D call TRBD1 went unverified against the DNA. TRBV21-1 is a pseudogene segment. This CDR3 is 16 amino acids long. Here the CDR3 reads CASSKGWTGGTNEQFF. CDR3 sequence (DNA): TGTGCCAGCAGCAAAGGGTGGACAGGGGGAACAAATGAGCAGTTCTTC.

Written as DNA, the CDR3 is TGTGCCAGCAGTTTGGGGCATTGGATCACTGAAGCTTTCTTT. Its translation is CASSLGHWITEAFF. The V gene is TRBV12-3 or TRBV12-4, the J gene TRBJ1-1; possibly TRBD1 for D (5 bases). The CDR3 extends over 14 amino acids. Between the trimmed V and J ends, which lost 3 bases and 4 bases, there was a span of 12 bases.

The CDR3 loop is CASSQDVPAGHQNTEAFF. CDR3 DNA sequence: TGTGCCAGCAGCCAAGATGTACCGGCGGGACACCAGAACACTGAAGCTTTCTTT. The V call is TRBV3-1, the J call TRBJ1-1; tentatively, D is TRBD1 (6 bases). The CDR3 has 18 residues. Germline-derived CDR1 and CDR2 are LGHDT and YNNKEL (reference sequence). V was pared by 0 bases and J by 1 base, with 18 bases between.